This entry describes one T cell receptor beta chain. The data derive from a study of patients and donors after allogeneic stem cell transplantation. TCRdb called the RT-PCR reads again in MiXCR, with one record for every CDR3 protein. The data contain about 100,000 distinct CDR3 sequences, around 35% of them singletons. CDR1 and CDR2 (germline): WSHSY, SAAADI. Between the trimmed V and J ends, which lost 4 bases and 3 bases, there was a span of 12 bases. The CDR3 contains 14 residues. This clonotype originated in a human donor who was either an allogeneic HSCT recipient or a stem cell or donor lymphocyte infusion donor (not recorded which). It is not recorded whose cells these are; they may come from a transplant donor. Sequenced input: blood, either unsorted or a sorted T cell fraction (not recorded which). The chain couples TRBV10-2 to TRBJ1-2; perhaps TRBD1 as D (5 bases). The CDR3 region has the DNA TGCGCCAGCAGTGCTATGGGCAGGGACTATGGCTACACCTTC. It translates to CASSAMGRDYGYTF.